A single sample gave rise to the 19 T cell receptor beta chains below, sequenced in a study of identical twins. MiXCR, applied by TCRdb to the 5' RACE reads, yields one record per CDR3 protein. The table has 600,000 to 850,000 distinct CDR3 sequences, around a sixth seen once. These same records also appear under a second study, on T cells expressing NK-cell markers.

Source material: PBMCs. The receptors were sampled from a young woman in good health.

This clonotype was counted between two and nine times. This rearrangement joins TRBV6-5 to TRBJ2-7; TRBD2 aligns across 8 bases. Trimming removed 0 bases from V and 5 bases from J; junction bases left unmatched: 3. CDR1 is MNHEY and CDR2 is SVGAGI in the germline V gene. The CDR3 has 14 amino acids. CDR3 coding DNA: TGTGCCAGCAGTTACTCCAGCGGGGGCGACGAGCAGTACTTC. Translated: CASSYSSGGDEQYF.

This sequence joins TRBV5-1 and TRBJ1-1; D is uncertain. The ends were cut back, 7 bases at V and 3 bases at J, with 16 bases in the middle. The CDR3 covers 14 residues. Looked up from germline, CDR1 is SGHRS and CDR2 is YFSETQ. The CDR3 DNA is TGCGCCAGCTCCGGAGGGCCTAGGGACACTGAAGCTTTCTTT. It encodes CASSGGPRDTEAFF. Using reference TRBV5-1 and TRBJ1-1 for the parts outside the CDR3, the full variable domain is KAGVTQTPRYLIKTRGQQVTLSCSPISGHRSVSWYQQTPGQGLQFLFEYFSETQRNKGNFPGRFSGRQFSNSRSEMNVSTLELGDSALYLCASSGGPRDTEAFFGQGTRLTVV.

The chain employs TRBV6-5 and TRBJ2-2; D call uncertain. The V end lost 0 bases, the J end lost 2 bases, and 4 bases lay between the germline ends. The germline V gene encodes CDR1 MNHEY and CDR2 SVGAGI. This CDR3 contains 14 residues. The CDR3 sequence: CASSYSSNTGELFF. CDR3 coding DNA: TGTGCCAGCAGTTACTCGAGCAACACCGGGGAGCTGTTTTTT.

The chain combines TRBV12-5 with TRBJ1-1; maybe TRBD1 (5 bases). This CDR3 contains 15 residues. The V gene's germline CDR1 is LGHNT and CDR2 FRNRAP. V gave up 3 bases and J gave up 4 bases, with 15 bases separating them. The CDR3, as DNA: TGTGCTAGTGGTTTCGGGACGGACCTAATCACTGAAGCTTTCTTT. Residues: CASGFGTDLITEAFF. Variable domain in full (rest from reference TRBV12-5 and TRBJ1-1): DARVTQTPRHKVTEMGQEVTMRCQPILGHNTVFWYRQTMMQGLELLAYFRNRAPLDDSGMPKDRFSAEMPDATLATLKIQPSEPRDSAVYFCASGFGTDLITEAFFGQGTRLTVV.

This clonotype has only a few counts. The V gene is TRBV12-3 or TRBV12-4, the J gene TRBJ1-1; D is unresolved. V lost 7 bases and J lost 1, with 7 bases in between. The CDR3 has 12 amino acids. CDR3 sequence: CASTLTNTEAFF. In DNA, the CDR3 is TGTGCCAGCACCTTGACGAACACTGAAGCTTTCTTT.

V gene TRBV30 combines with J gene TRBJ2-7; a weak D match, TRBD1 (6 bases). CDR1 and CDR2 from the germline V gene are GTSNPN and SVGIG (reference sequence). This CDR3 has 14 amino acids. Trimming shortened V by 0 bases and J by 2 bases, and 11 bases separated the two germline ends. This CDR3 is CAWSVPYRAYEQYF. The CDR3 bases are TGTGCCTGGAGTGTACCCTACAGGGCCTACGAGCAGTACTTC. Drawing the rest from reference TRBV30 and TRBJ2-7, the complete variable domain is SQTIHQWPATLVQPVGSPLSLECTVEGTSNPNLYWYRQAAGRGLQLLFYSVGIGQISSEVPQNLSASRPQDRQFILSSKKLLLSDSGFYLCAWSVPYRAYEQYFGPGTRLTVT.

This clonotype was recorded a few times. V and J are TRBV2 and TRBJ2-5, with D unresolved. Trimming took 7 bases from V and 2 from J, leaving 2 bases between them. Looked up from germline, CDR1 is SNHLY and CDR2 is FYNNEI. The CDR3 consists of 10 residues. The CDR3 is CASIQETQYF. The CDR3 nucleotides read TGTGCCAGCATACAAGAGACCCAGTACTTC.

This clonotype was found a few times. The rearrangement joins TRBV20-1 to TRBJ2-1, with TRBD2 matching over 8 bases. CDR1 and CDR2 from the germline V gene are DFQATT and SNEGSKA (reference sequence). The CDR3 spans 15 residues. V lost 0 bases and J lost 2; bases outside the gene matches: 3. The DNA of the CDR3 is TGCAGTGCTAGAGATCGGGGGGGAACCTACAATGAGCAGTTCTTC. Translating gives CSARDRGGTYNEQFF.

V usage is TRBV7-2 and J usage is TRBJ2-1, with 11 bases identical to TRBD2. CDR3 length equals 14 residues. Looked up from germline, CDR1 is SGHTA and CDR2 is FQGNSA. Trimming at V came to 3 bases and at J to 7 bases, leaving 2 bases not matched to a gene. Here the CDR3 reads CASSFSGRGNEQFF. For the CDR3, the DNA is TGTGCCAGCAGCTTTAGCGGGAGGGGGAATGAGCAGTTCTTC. Full variable domain (rest looked up from reference TRBV7-2 and TRBJ2-1): GAGVSQSPSNKVTEKGKDVELRCDPISGHTALYWYRQSLGQGLEFLIYFQGNSAPDKSGLPSDRFSAERTGGSVSTLTIQRTQQEDSAVYLCASSFSGRGNEQFFGPGTRLTVL.

This clonotype was observed many times. This rearrangement joins TRBV27 to TRBJ1-5, with D hard to call. V was clipped by 6 bases and J by 0 bases, with 12 bases between them. The CDR3 runs 15 residues. CDR1 and CDR2 from the germline V gene are MNHEY and SMNVEV (reference sequence). The CDR3 DNA sequence: TGTGCCAGCAGCCCCAACGGTGATAGCAATCAGCCCCAGCATTTT. Its protein product is CASSPNGDSNQPQHF.

V is TRBV15 and J is TRBJ1-4; D might be TRBD1 (5 bases). Between the trimmed V and J ends, which lost 4 bases and 4 bases, there was a span of 13 bases. CDR1 is LNHNV and CDR2 is YYDKDF in the germline V gene (reference sequence). The CDR3 has 15 residues. DNA for the CDR3: TGTGCCACCAGCATGGGACGGTTCGGTAATGAAAAACTGTTTTTT. It translates to CATSMGRFGNEKLFF.

This chain links TRBV5-1 with TRBJ2-1, with D perhaps assigned TRBD1 or TRBD2 (5 bases each). The CDR3 runs 13 residues. V lost 6 bases and J 4 bases, leaving 11 bases between the germline ends. Germline V gene lookup returns CDR1 SGHRS and CDR2 YFSETQ. The CDR3 DNA sequence: TGCGCCAGCACTCGGGACGGATACAATGAGCAGTTCTTC. It is translated as CASTRDGYNEQFF.

J is TRBJ2-1 and V is TRBV10-3; 7 bases align to TRBD2. The CDR3 spans 13 residues. From germline, CDR1 is ENHRY and CDR2 SYGVKD. With 2 bases clipped from V and 11 bases from J, the junction kept 6 bases outside the gene matches. CDR3 residues: CAISEDGAGKQFF. CDR3 in DNA: TGTGCCATCAGTGAGGACGGAGCGGGGAAGCAGTTCTTC.

This clonotype was detected only a few times. The chain uses TRBV12-3 or TRBV12-4 and TRBJ1-1; no reliable D call. This CDR3 has 13 amino acids. Trimming took 6 bases from V and 6 from J, leaving 14 bases between them. The CDR3 DNA sequence: TGTGCCAGCAGCATTTCAGGTGGAGCTGAAGCTTTCTTT. This sequence encodes CASSISGGAEAFF.

This clonotype was found a few times. J is TRBJ1-1 and V is TRBV7-9; D unclear. CDR3 length equals 13 residues. Trimming left V 5 bases short and J 4 bases short, with 11 bases between. CDR1 and CDR2 (germline): SEHNR, FQNEAQ (reference sequence). CDR3 DNA: TGTGCCAGCAGCAGCCGTCCTGTCACTGAAGCTTTCTTT. This sequence encodes CASSSRPVTEAFF.

Many counts were recorded for this clonotype. CDR3 protein: CSAKAGGGNEQFF. DNA for the CDR3: TGCAGTGCTAAAGCGGGAGGGGGGAATGAGCAGTTCTTC. This sequence joins TRBV20-1 and TRBJ2-1, with 10 bases identical to TRBD2. The CDR3 is 13 amino acids. The ends lost 4 bases at V and 7 bases at J; junction bases unmatched: 4. Germline CDR1 reads DFQATT; CDR2 reads SNEGSKA (reference sequence).

The chain couples TRBV3-1 to TRBJ1-2, with D tentatively TRBD1 (5 bases). CDR1 and CDR2 (germline): LGHDT, YNNKEL (reference sequence). V gave up 1 base and J gave up 3 bases, with 15 bases separating them. The CDR3 spans 16 residues. The DNA for the CDR3 is TGTGCCAGCAGCCAAGCATGGAGAAGGGGTGACTATGGCTACACCTTC. Encoded protein: CASSQAWRRGDYGYTF.

The chain uses TRBV6-2 or TRBV6-3 and TRBJ2-7; unclear D gene. CDR3 size: 15 residues. Trimming removed 7 bases from V and 5 bases from J, with 21 bases in between. The germline CDR1 and CDR2 sequences are MNHEY and SVGEGT. This CDR3 reads CASTDVNPRYNEQYF. In DNA form, the CDR3 reads TGTGCCAGCACCGATGTCAACCCACGGTATAACGAGCAGTACTTC.

This chain links TRBV10-2 with TRBJ2-1; TRBD2 matches at 8 bases. The V segment lost 5 bases and the J segment 6 bases; nucleotides outside the gene matches: 3. The CDR3 length is 13 residues. Germline CDR1 and CDR2: WSHSY and SAAADI. The CDR3 protein is CASSRGRTNEQFF. CDR3 sequence (DNA): TGCGCCAGCAGTCGCGGGAGGACCAATGAGCAGTTCTTC.